This record concerns one T cell receptor beta chain sequence. This clone was seen a few times. The antigen it recognizes is unknown. No base quality information exists; no much larger clone differs at one position. Trimming removed 5 bases from V and 1 base from J; the gene matches leave 8 bases unexplained. Sequences MGHRA (CDR1) and YSYEKL (CDR2) are obtained from the germline V gene. Inclusive of the bounding cysteine and phenylalanine, the CDR3 is 18 residues long. This entry keeps only the CDR3 DNA: 54 bases, framed from base 1. This record belongs to a study of brain T cells in children with intractable seizures (dated by TCRdb to 2020 to 2023). As for the study more broadly: Resected brain tissue from 50 or so pediatric epilepsy surgery cases was initially screened for immune gene transcripts with a NanoString immunology panel. Of the approximately 12 selected surgery cases, pre-surgery blood was also sequenced for eight, so four had brain tissue only. Summary of the overall study and its limitations: Viral specificity was inferred solely from CDR3 sequence similarity, and the HCMV serostatus of the patients was not known. Because sequencing depth was different between pre-surgery and post-surgery blood, clones absent from the pre-surgery sample may reflect undersampling.

What this sample's time point label stands for: blood from clinic visit 5 months post-surgery; TSC patient then seizure free. The surgery cases showing the highest brain T cell transcript signatures were chosen for TCR beta chain sequencing of brain tissue and, when available, of blood. Prior to surgery, the patients had been treated with at least one anti-epileptic drug. TCR-sequenced patients were children with drug-resistant epilepsy due to tuberous sclerosis complex, focal cortical dysplasia, Rasmussen encephalitis or hemimegalencephaly. The Monarch genomic DNA purification kit was used to extract bulk genomic DNA from unsorted brain tissue and from whole blood. The immunoSEQ assay was used to generate TCR beta chain sequences from genomic DNA. Processing in the source paper ran as follows. CDR3 sequences that did not begin with the conserved framework cysteine at position 104 were removed manually. To get clonality, the normalized Shannon's Diversity Index was subtracted from one, giving values from 0 (maximal diversity) to 1 (oligoclonal). Differences in the frequency of the same CDR3 between samples, such as brain versus blood, were assessed with chi-squared comparison-of-proportions tests. Public clonotypes were found through immuneACCESS searches, while the VDJdb browser was used to judge similarity to known antiviral clonotypes. TCRdb mirrors the immuneACCESS table, restricted to in-frame sequences. Some clones are absent from its copies; in checked studies, under half trace to an unresolved V gene, and the reason for the others is unknown. The V and J calls and the clone size are those of that table, but D and trimming were determined from the DNA. Recorded for this sample are 300,000 to 400,000 clones; roughly 93% of them occurred a single time. The top ten clones comprise 5.7% of the sample.

Sequenced here: peripheral blood, sampled around 5 months after surgery. This sequence was found in a boy younger than two with tuberous sclerosis and intractable seizures. The chain is encoded by TRBV4-1 joined to TRBJ2-2, with 12 bases aligning to TRBD2. In nucleotide form, the sequence is TGCGCCAGCAGCAGAGGACTAGCGGGAACTTTGAACACCGGGGAGCTGTTTTTT. This sequence encodes CASSRGLAGTLNTGELFF.